The present T cell receptor (beta chain) was sequenced within a study of blood T cell repertoires in COVID-19. Study in general: Both acute and convalescent COVID-19 samples were obtained from the United States, Italy and Spain.

The CDR3 has 17 residues. V lost 0 bases to trimming and J lost 2 bases, with 13 bases between them. Germline CDR1 reads LGHDT; CDR2 reads YNNKEL (reference sequence). Libraries were prepared by immunoSEQ multiplex PCR; TCRdb keeps only in-frame clonotypes and omits some of them. The sample carries 170,000 or so clones, about 80% recorded once. The clonotype comes from a woman aged 70-85 years with acute or convalescent COVID-19. Sequencing was carried out using peripheral blood. The chain combines TRBV3-1 (or the pseudogene TRBV3-2) with TRBJ2-2; D is unresolved. DNA of the CDR3: TGTGCCAGCAGCCAAGATTATGCTACCACCAACACCGGGGAGCTGTTTTTT. Protein sequence: CASSQDYATTNTGELFF.